This T cell receptor beta chain was retrieved from a study of control samples from healthy donors and cancer patients. This CDR3 is built from 17 residues. The table came from immunoSEQ multiplex PCR; TCRdb's copy has only in-frame clones and leaves some out. The sample contains approximately 83,000 clones, over 90% of which appear only once. The sequence came from a woman aged 25-40 years in good health. V usage is TRBV21-1 and J usage is TRBJ2-2; the listed D gene, TRBD2, was not tested against the DNA. TRBV21-1 is described as a pseudogene. The specimen was blood. Written as DNA, the CDR3 is TGTGCCAGCAGCAAGGCTAGCGGGAATGCGAACACCGGGGAGCTGTTTTTT. Its protein is CASSKASGNANTGELFF.